The sequence of this T cell receptor (beta chain) was determined in a study of post-analysis software for immune sequencing data. Turning to the study itself: Courses of disease covered relapsing-remitting, secondary progressive and progressive-relapsing multiple sclerosis.

Germline assignment: CDR1 SGHAT and CDR2 FQNNGV. The CDR3 totals 14 residues. Trimming shortened V by 0 bases and J by 5 bases, and 7 bases separated the two germline ends. Findings and caveats of the study: TRBV segments more frequent in patients than in controls numbered several and included TRBV5-6, TRBV5-1 and TRBV20-1. Controls significantly exceeded multiple sclerosis patients in normalized Chao1 diversity.

The library was made from cDNA and included unique molecular identifiers. Each batch of about 0.9 to 10 million T cells produced a few hundred thousand cDNA molecules. One entry per CDR3 protein, called by TCRdb with MiXCR from the PCR reads. This sample has approximately 730,000 distinct CDR3 sequences; around 45% occur once, and the top ten carry just under 5%. This clonotype was found a few times. What it binds is not known. Source material: blood. The TCR sequence derives from a girl between 10 and 17 years old with multiple sclerosis. This chain connects TRBV11-2 to TRBJ1-4; D possibly corresponds to TRBD1 (5 bases). In nucleotides, the CDR3 is TGTGCCAGCAGCTTAGATTGGGGGAATGAAAAACTGTTTTTT. It encodes CASSLDWGNEKLFF.